The text below deals with one T cell receptor (beta chain). The germline V gene encodes CDR1 SGHNT and CDR2 YYREEE (reference sequence). Trimming removed 4 bases from V and 3 bases from J; junction bases left unmatched: 1. CDR3 size: 13 residues. This entry comes from a study of PD-L1 blockade in urothelial cancer. Documented time point: pretreatment peripheral blood. Measured with immunoSEQ multiplex PCR; TCRdb has only the in-frame clones, and not every one. The table shows tens of thousands of clones, with roughly 82% occurring only once. The receptor was isolated from a man aged 55 to 69 with urothelial cancer. The material sequenced was PBMCs, taken around atezolizumab (anti-PD-L1) treatment. The chain combines TRBV5-4 with TRBJ2-1, with 7 bases identical to TRBD1. DNA for the CDR3: TGTGCCAGCAGCCGGGACAGCTACAATGAGCAGTTCTTC. Residues: CASSRDSYNEQFF.